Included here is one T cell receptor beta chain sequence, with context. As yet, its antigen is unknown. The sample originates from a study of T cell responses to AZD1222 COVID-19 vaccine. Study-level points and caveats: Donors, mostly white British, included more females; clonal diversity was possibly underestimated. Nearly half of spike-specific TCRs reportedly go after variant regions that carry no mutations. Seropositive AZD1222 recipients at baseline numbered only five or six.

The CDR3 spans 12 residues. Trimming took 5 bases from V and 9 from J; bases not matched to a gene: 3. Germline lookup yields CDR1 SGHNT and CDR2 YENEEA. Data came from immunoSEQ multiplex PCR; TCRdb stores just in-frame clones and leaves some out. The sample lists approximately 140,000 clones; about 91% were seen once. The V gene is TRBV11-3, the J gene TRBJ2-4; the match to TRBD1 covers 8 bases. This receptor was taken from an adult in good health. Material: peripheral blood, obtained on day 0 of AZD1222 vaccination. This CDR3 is CASSPTGAIQYF. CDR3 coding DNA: TGTGCCAGCAGCCCGACAGGGGCCATTCAGTACTTC.